The clone carrying this T cell receptor beta chain was detected only a few times. Its antigen remains unidentified. Trimming stripped 4 bases from V and 2 bases from J, with 9 bases between. Germline values: CDR1 SEHNR, CDR2 FQNEAQ (reference sequence). The CDR3 sequence is 14 residues long. The PCR contained 60 Vbeta and 13 Jbeta primers. Per the original methods: Tens of millions of unique TCR beta chains, about 12 million shared, were counted in a later analysis. Profiling relied on immunoSEQ multiplex PCR, and the TCRdb table lists in-frame clones only, not all of them. V, J and clone size derive from that table, while D and trimming were established from the DNA sequence. The data show roughly 200,000 clones, approximately 80% seen once. This specimen belongs to a study of cytomegalovirus exposure and HLA in healthy donors. Study-wide results and limits: The records held CMV serostatus as the only immune exposure information. A missense DCLRE1C variant was associated with V- and J-gene trimming of TCR beta chains in a later analysis, and an independent cohort replicated the association.

The chain joins TRBV7-9 to TRBJ1-3, with unresolved D. The clonotype originates from a man aged 55 to 69 in good health and CMV-seronegative. The source material was PBMCs. CDR3 DNA: TGTGCCAGCAGCTCCGGTACTGCTGGAAACACCATATATTTT. Residues: CASSSGTAGNTIYF.